The 14 T cell receptor beta chains given below trace back to one sample, sequenced in a study of blood T cell repertoires in COVID-19. Clones were sequenced by immunoSEQ multiplex PCR, and TCRdb holds only the in-frame ones, with some missing. Of 100,000 or so clones in the sample, 65% to 90% are singletons; the top ten hold approximately 10%. The specimen was peripheral blood. The receptors shown here come from a man between 65 and 85 years old with active or convalescent COVID-19.

The gene calls are TRBV10-2 and TRBJ2-7; the match to TRBD1 covers 7 bases. The CDR3 runs to 13 residues. V shed 8 bases and J 2 bases; nucleotides not matched to a gene: 6. Germline-derived CDR1 and CDR2 are WSHSY and SAAADI. The CDR3 bases are TGCGCCAGCGGTAGGGGACAGACCTACGAGCAGTACTTC. Protein sequence: CASGRGQTYEQYF.

The CDR3 DNA is TGTGCCAGCAGTAACGGGAGGGTGTACAATGAGCAGTTCTTC. This sequence encodes CASSNGRVYNEQFF. The chain combines TRBV2 with TRBJ2-1, with TRBD2 matching over 8 bases. In germline, CDR1 is SNHLY, CDR2 FYNNEI. The CDR3 is 14 residues long. J gave up 4 bases and V 5 bases, and 4 bases lay outside the gene matches.

CDR3 DNA sequence: TGTGCCAGCACGACAGGGCATCAGCCCCAGCATTTT. Translating it yields CASTTGHQPQHF. J is TRBJ1-5 and V is TRBV6-6; TRBD1 agrees at 7 bases. CDR3 length: 12 residues. Germline loops: CDR1 MNHNY, CDR2 SVGAGI (reference sequence). V lost 7 bases, J lost 5 bases, and 2 bases stayed unmatched.

The chain recombines TRBV9 with TRBJ2-3; 7 bases match TRBD2. V dropped 0 bases and J dropped 3; count of bases not matched to a gene: 1. The CDR3 loop spans 14 amino acids. Germline loops: CDR1 SGDLS, CDR2 YYNGEE. The CDR3 protein is CASSVERETDTQYF. The CDR3 DNA reads TGTGCCAGCAGCGTAGAGCGGGAAACAGATACGCAGTATTTT.

The rearrangement links TRBV19 to TRBJ1-2; weak D call: TRBD1 (5 bases). V was trimmed by 1 base and J by 5 bases, leaving 17 bases between them. This CDR3 comprises 16 residues. Germline V gene data show CDR1 as LNHDA and CDR2 as SQIVND (reference sequence). The CDR3 loop is CASSIVPTEPWYGYTF. Here the CDR3 DNA reads TGTGCCAGTAGTATAGTCCCGACAGAACCGTGGTATGGCTACACCTTC. Using reference TRBV19 and TRBJ1-2 for the parts outside the CDR3, the full variable domain is DGGITQSPKYLFRKEGQNVTLSCEQNLNHDAMYWYRQDPGQGLRLIYYSQIVNDFQKGDIAEGYSVSREKKESFPLTVTSAQKNPTAFYLCASSIVPTEPWYGYTFGSGTRLTVV.

This clone was detected only once. V is TRBV5-4 and J is TRBJ2-7; no clear D gene. The CDR3 spans 15 residues. The V end was cut by 4 bases, the J end by 1 base, with 15 bases between. Germline CDR1 is SGHNT and CDR2 is YYREEE (reference sequence). In DNA form, the CDR3 reads TGTGCCAGCAGCCATCCGACACTCCCGTCCTACGAGCAGTACTTC. This sequence encodes CASSHPTLPSYEQYF. The whole variable domain, remainder taken from reference TRBV5-4 and TRBJ2-7, is ETGVTQSPTHLIKTRGQQVTLRCSSQSGHNTVSWYQQALGQGPQFIFQYYREEENGRGNFPPRFSGLQFPNYSSELNVNALELDDSALYLCASSHPTLPSYEQYFGPGTRLTVT.

The V and J genes are TRBV5-4 and TRBJ2-3; tentative D call: TRBD1 (6 bases). In germline, CDR1 is SGHNT, CDR2 YYREEE (reference sequence). V lost 0 bases and J lost 0, with 11 bases in between. The CDR3 runs 16 residues. In DNA, the CDR3 is TGTGCCAGCAGCTTGGTACTACAGGGTAGCACAGATACGCAGTATTTT. It specifies CASSLVLQGSTDTQYF.

The genes are TRBV5-4 and TRBJ2-3; possibly TRBD2 for D (6 bases). V dropped 2 bases and J dropped 2 bases, with 12 bases sitting between them. Germline CDR1 is SGHNT and CDR2 is YYREEE (reference sequence). This CDR3 is 15 amino acids long. The CDR3 DNA follows: TGTGCCAGCAGCTTCGGGACTCGACACACAGATACGCAGTATTTT. It yields the protein CASSFGTRHTDTQYF.

V and J are TRBV3-1 (or the pseudogene TRBV3-2) and TRBJ2-3; D is perhaps TRBD2 (7 bases). This CDR3 is 15 amino acids long. The V gene's germline CDR1 is LGHDT and CDR2 YNNKEL (reference sequence). Deletions cut 1 base from V and 7 bases from J, with 15 bases between. The CDR3 loop is CASSQGQGGDHTQYF. The CDR3 DNA follows: TGTGCCAGCAGCCAAGGACAAGGGGGGGATCATACGCAGTATTTT.

This clone was seen just once. CDR3 sequence reads: CASSIDRSGGGRYQPQHF. The CDR3 nucleotides read TGTGCCAGTAGTATAGATAGGTCGGGGGGCGGTAGGTATCAGCCCCAGCATTTT. The chain has TRBV19 and TRBJ1-5, with a tentative D call TRBD1 (6 bases). The CDR3 is 18 amino acids. The germline CDR1 and CDR2 sequences are LNHDA and SQIVND (reference sequence). Trimming took off 0 bases at V and 5 bases at J, with 20 bases between the two ends.

The genes are TRBV5-1 and TRBJ2-2; D may be TRBD2 (6 bases). The CDR3 loop spans 15 amino acids. The germline CDR1 and CDR2 sequences are SGHRS and YFSETQ. V was pared by 1 base and J by 7 bases, with 14 bases between. CDR3 residues: CASSLTSPRGGELFF. As DNA, the CDR3 is TGCGCCAGCAGCTTGACTAGCCCTCGGGGCGGGGAGCTGTTTTTT.

The V gene is TRBV11-3, the J gene TRBJ2-2, with D unclear. Germline CDR1 is SGHNT and CDR2 is YENEEA. This CDR3 region has 14 residues. V was clipped by 7 bases and J by 6 bases, with 15 bases between them. CDR3 in DNA: TGTGCCAGCATGGTGCAGCCGGCGGCCGGGGAGCTGTTTTTT. Its translation: CASMVQPAAGELFF. Combining the CDR3 with reference TRBV11-3 and TRBJ2-2 gives the whole variable domain EAGVVQSPRYKIIEKKQPVAFWCNPISGHNTLYWYLQNLGQGPELLIRYENEEAVDDSQLPKDRFSAERLKGVDSTLKIQPAELGDSAVYLCASMVQPAAGELFFGEGSRLTVL.

CDR3 region: CASSLGQAFGETQYF. The CDR3 DNA follows: TGTGCCAGCAGTTTGGGACAGGCCTTCGGGGAGACCCAGTACTTC. The J gene is TRBJ2-5, the V gene TRBV6-5; 8 bases align to TRBD1. V shed 4 bases and J 5 bases; nucleotides not matched to a gene: 9. Per germline, CDR1 MNHEY and CDR2 SVGAGI. This CDR3 is 15 amino acids long.

Only one count was recorded for this clone. This chain uses TRBV27 with TRBJ1-5; D is possibly TRBD1 (6 bases). The germline V and J ends were trimmed by 4 bases and 1 base, with 17 bases remaining between them. CDR1 and CDR2 from the germline V gene are MNHEY and SMNVEV (reference sequence). The length of the CDR3 is 17 residues. The CDR3 DNA sequence: TGTGCCAGCAGTTCCCTATACAGGGAGGGAAGCAATCAGCCCCAGCATTTT. Translating gives CASSSLYREGSNQPQHF.